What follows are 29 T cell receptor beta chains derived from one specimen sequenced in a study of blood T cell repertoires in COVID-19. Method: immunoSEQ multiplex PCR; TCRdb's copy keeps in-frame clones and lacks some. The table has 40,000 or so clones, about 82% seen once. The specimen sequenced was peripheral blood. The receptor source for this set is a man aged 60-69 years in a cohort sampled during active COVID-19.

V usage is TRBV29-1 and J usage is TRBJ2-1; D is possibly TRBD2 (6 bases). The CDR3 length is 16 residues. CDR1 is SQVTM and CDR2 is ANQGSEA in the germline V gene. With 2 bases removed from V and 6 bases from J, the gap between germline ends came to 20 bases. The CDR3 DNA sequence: TGCAGCGTTGAATTGGGTGGAGGGTACTCTCGCAATGAGCAGTTCTTC. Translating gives CSVELGGGYSRNEQFF.

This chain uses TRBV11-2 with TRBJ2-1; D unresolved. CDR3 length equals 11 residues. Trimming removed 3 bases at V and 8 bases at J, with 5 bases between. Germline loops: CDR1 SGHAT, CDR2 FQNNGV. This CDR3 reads CASSLGYEQFF. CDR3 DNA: TGTGCCAGCAGCTTGGGCTATGAGCAGTTCTTC.

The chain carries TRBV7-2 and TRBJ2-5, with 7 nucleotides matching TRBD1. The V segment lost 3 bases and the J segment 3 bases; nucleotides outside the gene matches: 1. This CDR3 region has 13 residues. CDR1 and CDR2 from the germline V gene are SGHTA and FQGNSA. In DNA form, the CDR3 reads TGTGCCAGCAGCTTCGGGACAGAAGAGACCCAGTACTTC. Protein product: CASSFGTEETQYF.

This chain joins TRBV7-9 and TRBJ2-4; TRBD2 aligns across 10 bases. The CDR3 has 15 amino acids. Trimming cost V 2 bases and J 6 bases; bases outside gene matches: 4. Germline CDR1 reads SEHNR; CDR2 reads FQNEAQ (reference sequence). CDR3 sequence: CASSLTSGKGNIQYF. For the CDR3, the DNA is TGTGCCAGCAGCTTAACTAGCGGGAAGGGAAACATTCAGTACTTC.

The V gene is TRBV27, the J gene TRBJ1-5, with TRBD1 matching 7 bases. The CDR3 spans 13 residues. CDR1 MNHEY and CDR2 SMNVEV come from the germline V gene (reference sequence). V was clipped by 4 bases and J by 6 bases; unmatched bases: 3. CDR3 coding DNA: TGTGCCAGCAGTTCGACAGGGTCTCAGCCCCAGCATTTT. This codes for CASSSTGSQPQHF.

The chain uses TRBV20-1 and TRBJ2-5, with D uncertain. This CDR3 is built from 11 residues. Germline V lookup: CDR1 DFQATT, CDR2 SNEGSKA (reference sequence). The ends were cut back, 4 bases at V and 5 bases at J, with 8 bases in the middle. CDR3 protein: CSATIVETQYF. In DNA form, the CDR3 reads TGCAGTGCTACTATAGTCGAGACCCAGTACTTC.

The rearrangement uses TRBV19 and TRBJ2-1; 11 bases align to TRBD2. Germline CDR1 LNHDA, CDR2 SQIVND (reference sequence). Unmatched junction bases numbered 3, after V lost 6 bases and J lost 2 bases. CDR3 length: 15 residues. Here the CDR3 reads CASRLLAGAYNEQFF. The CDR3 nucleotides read TGTGCCAGTAGGCTACTAGCGGGAGCCTACAATGAGCAGTTCTTC.

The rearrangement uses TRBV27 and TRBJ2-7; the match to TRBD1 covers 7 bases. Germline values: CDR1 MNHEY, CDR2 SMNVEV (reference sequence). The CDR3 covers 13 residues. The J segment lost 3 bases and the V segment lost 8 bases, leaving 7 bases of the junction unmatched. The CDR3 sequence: CASRRGGGYEQYF. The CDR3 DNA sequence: TGTGCCAGCCGAAGAGGGGGCGGCTACGAGCAGTACTTC.

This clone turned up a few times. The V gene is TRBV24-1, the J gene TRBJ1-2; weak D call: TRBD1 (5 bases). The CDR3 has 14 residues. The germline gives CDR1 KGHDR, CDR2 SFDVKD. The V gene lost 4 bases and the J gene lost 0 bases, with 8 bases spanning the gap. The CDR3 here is CATSESGPNYGYTF. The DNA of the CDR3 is TGTGCCACCAGTGAATCAGGGCCTAACTATGGCTACACCTTC.

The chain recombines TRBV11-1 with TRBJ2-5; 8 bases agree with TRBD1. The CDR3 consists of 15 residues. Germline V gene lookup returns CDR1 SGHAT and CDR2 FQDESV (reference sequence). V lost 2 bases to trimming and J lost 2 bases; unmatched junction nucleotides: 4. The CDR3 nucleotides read TGTGCCAGCAGCTTAAGCAGGGACAGGCAAGAGACCCAGTACTTC. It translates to CASSLSRDRQETQYF.

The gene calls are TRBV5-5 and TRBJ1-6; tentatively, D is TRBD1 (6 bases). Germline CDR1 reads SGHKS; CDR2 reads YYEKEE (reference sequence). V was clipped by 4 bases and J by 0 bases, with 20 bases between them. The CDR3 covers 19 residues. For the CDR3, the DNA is TGTGCCAGCAGCCCAGGACAGACGTTTCTTAGCTCCTATAATTCACCCCTCCACTTT. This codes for CASSPGQTFLSSYNSPLHF.

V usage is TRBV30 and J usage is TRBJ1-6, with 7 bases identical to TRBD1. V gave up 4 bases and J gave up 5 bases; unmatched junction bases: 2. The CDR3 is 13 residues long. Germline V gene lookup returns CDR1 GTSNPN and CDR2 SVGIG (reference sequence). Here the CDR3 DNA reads TGTGCCTGGACGGGACAGCATAATTCACCCCTCCACTTT. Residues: CAWTGQHNSPLHF.

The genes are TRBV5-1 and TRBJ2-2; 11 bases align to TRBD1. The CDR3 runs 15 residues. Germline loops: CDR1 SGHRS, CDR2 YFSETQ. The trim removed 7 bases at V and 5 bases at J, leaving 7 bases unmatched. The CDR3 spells CASDPGQGVTGELFF. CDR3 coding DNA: TGCGCCAGCGACCCGGGACAGGGGGTAACCGGGGAGCTGTTTTTT. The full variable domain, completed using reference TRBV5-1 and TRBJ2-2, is KAGVTQTPRYLIKTRGQQVTLSCSPISGHRSVSWYQQTPGQGLQFLFEYFSETQRNKGNFPGRFSGRQFSNSRSEMNVSTLELGDSALYLCASDPGQGVTGELFFGEGSRLTVL.

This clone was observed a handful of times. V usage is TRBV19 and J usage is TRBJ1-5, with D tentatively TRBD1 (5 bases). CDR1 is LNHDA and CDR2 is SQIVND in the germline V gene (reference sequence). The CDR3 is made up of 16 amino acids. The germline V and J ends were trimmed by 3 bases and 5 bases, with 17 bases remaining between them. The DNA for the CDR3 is TGTGCCAGTAGTATCTTTGCAGGGATGGTTGATCAGCCCCAGCATTTT. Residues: CASSIFAGMVDQPQHF. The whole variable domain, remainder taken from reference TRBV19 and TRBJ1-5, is DGGITQSPKYLFRKEGQNVTLSCEQNLNHDAMYWYRQDPGQGLRLIYYSQIVNDFQKGDIAEGYSVSREKKESFPLTVTSAQKNPTAFYLCASSIFAGMVDQPQHFGDGTRLSIL.

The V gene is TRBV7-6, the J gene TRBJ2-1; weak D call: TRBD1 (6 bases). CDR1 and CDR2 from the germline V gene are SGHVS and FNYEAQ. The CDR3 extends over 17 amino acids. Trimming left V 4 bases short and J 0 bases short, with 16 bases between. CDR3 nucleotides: TGTGCCAGCAGCTGGGGCACAGGGCCGAGCTCCTACAATGAGCAGTTCTTC. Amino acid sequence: CASSWGTGPSSYNEQFF.

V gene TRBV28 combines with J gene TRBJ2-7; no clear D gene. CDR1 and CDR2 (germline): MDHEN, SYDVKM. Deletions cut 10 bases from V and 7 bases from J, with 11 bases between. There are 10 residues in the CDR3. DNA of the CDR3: TGTGCCACCCACGGGTTGGAGCAGTACTTC. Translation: CATHGLEQYF.

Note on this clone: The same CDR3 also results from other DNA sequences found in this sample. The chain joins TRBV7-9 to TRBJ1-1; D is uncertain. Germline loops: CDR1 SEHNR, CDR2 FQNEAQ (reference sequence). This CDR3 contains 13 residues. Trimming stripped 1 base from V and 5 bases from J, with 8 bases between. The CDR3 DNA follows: TGTGCCAGCAGCTTAGAAGGAGGGACTGAAGCTTTCTTT. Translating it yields CASSLEGGTEAFF.

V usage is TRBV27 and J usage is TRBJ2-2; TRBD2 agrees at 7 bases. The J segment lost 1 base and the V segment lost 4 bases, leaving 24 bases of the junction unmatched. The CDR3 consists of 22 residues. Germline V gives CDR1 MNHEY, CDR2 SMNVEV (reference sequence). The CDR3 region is CASSSLREAGKRSSENTGELFF. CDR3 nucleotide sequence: TGTGCCAGCAGTTCCCTAAGGGAAGCGGGGAAAAGGAGTAGCGAGAACACCGGGGAGCTGTTTTTT.

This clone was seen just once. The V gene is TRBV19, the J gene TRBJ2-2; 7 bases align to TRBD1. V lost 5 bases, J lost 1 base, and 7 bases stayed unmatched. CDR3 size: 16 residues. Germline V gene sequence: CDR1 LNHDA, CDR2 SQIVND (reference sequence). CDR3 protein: CASSLTGYRNTGELFF. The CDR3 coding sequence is TGTGCCAGTAGTCTGACAGGGTACAGGAACACCGGGGAGCTGTTTTTT.

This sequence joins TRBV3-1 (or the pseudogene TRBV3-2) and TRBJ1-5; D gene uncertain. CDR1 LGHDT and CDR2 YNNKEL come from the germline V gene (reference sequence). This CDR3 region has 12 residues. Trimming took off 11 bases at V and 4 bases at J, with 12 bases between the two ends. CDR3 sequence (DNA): TGTGCCTCCGGGATCTTGAATCAGCCCCAGCATTTT. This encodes CASGILNQPQHF.

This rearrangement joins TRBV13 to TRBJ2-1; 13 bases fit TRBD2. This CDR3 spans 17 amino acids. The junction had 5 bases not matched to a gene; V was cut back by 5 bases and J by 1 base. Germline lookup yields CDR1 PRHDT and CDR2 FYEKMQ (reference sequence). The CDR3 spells CASSAKTSGRSYNEQFF. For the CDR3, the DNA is TGTGCCAGCAGCGCAAAGACTAGCGGGAGGTCCTACAATGAGCAGTTCTTC.

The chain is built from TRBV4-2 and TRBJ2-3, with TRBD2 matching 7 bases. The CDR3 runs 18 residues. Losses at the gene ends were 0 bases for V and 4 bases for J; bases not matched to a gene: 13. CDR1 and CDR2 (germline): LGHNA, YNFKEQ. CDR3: CASSQDTRSLAAPDTQYF. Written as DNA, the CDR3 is TGTGCCAGCAGCCAAGATACACGCTCGCTAGCGGCTCCAGATACGCAGTATTTT.

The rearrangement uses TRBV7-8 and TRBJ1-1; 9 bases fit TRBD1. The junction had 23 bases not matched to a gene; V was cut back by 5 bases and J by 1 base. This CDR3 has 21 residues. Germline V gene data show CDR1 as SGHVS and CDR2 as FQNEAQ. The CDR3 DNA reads TGTGCCAGCAGCCCCCGACAGGGGGAGAATAGCCCCACTATATCGAACACTGAAGCTTTCTTT. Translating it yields CASSPRQGENSPTISNTEAFF.

CDR3 nucleotides: TGCGCCAGCAGTGAGTCGAGCGGGAGTGGCGAGACCCAGTACTTC. Protein: CASSESSGSGETQYF. The rearrangement links TRBV10-1 to TRBJ2-5; 8 nucleotides match TRBD2. The trim removed 0 bases at V and 5 bases at J, leaving 5 bases unmatched. Germline CDR1 is WNHNN and CDR2 is SYGVQD (reference sequence). CDR3 length equals 15 residues.

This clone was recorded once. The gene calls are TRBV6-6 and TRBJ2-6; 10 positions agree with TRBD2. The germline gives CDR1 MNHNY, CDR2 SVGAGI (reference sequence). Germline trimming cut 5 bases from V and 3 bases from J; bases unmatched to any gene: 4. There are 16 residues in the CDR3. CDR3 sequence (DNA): TGTGCCAGCAGTCTAGCGGGAGTAGGTGGGGCCAACGTCCTGACTTTC. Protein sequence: CASSLAGVGGANVLTF.

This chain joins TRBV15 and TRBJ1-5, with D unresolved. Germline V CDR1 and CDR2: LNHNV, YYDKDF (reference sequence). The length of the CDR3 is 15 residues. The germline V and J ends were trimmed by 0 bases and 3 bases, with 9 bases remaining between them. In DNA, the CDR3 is TGTGCCACCAGCAGAGAAACCAGGATCAATCAGCCCCAGCATTTT. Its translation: CATSRETRINQPQHF.

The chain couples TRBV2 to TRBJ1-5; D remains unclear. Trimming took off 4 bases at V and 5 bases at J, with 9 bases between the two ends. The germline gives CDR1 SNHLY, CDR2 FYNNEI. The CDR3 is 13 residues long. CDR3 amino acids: CASSGQDYQPQHF. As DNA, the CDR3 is TGTGCCAGCAGTGGTCAGGACTATCAGCCCCAGCATTTT.

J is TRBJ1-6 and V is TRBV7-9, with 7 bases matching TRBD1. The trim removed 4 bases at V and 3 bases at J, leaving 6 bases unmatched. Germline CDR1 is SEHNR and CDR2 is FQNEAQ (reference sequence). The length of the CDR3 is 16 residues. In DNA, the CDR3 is TGTGCCAGCAGCTCATTCGGGACAGACTATAATTCACCCCTCCACTTT. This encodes CASSSFGTDYNSPLHF.

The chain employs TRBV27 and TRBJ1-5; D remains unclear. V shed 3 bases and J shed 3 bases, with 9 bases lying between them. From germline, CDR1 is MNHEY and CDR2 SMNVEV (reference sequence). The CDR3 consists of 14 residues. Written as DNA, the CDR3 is TGTGCCAGCAGTTTTGGCAGGTACAATCAGCCCCAGCATTTT. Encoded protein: CASSFGRYNQPQHF.